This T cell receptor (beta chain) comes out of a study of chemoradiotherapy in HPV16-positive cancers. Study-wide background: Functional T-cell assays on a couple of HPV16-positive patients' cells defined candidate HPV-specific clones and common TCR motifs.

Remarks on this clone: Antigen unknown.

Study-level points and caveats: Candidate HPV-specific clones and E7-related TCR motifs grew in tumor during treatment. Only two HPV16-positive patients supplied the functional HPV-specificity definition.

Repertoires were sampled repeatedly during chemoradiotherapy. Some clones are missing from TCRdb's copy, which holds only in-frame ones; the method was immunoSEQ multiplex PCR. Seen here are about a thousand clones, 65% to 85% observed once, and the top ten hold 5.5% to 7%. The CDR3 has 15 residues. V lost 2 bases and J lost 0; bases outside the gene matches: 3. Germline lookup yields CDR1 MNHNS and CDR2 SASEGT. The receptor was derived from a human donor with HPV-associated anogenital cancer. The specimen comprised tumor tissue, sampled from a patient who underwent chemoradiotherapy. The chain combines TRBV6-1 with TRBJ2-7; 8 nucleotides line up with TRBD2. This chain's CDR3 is CASSETSGGSYEQYF. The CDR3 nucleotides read TGTGCCAGCAGTGAAACCAGCGGGGGCTCCTACGAGCAGTACTTC.